The clone carrying this TCR beta chain was picked up a small number of times. Its antigen is as yet unknown. This record comes from a study of spatial heterogeneity in lung cancer. Study-level points and caveats: Tumor mutation counts were tracked by expanded intratumoral alpha and beta TCR counts.

Time point of the sample: sample taken at primary tumor resection. TCRdb reprocessed the 5' RACE reads with MiXCR, giving one entry per CDR3 protein. The sample consists of approximately 21,000 distinct CDR3 sequences, 4.5% to 5% of them appearing once. CDR1 is SQVTM and CDR2 is ANQGSEA in the germline V gene. This CDR3 is 12 amino acids long. Trimming shortened V by 7 bases and J by 2 bases, and 12 bases separated the two germline ends. Sequencing was performed on lung tumor tissue, taken at surgery. This rearrangement joins TRBV29-1 to TRBJ2-7; TRBD1 is a possible D gene (6 bases). The sequence was obtained from a male donor with early-stage non-small cell lung cancer. CDR3 bases: TGCAGCGGTAGGCAGGGGCCCTACGAGCAGTACTTC. It yields the protein CSGRQGPYEQYF.